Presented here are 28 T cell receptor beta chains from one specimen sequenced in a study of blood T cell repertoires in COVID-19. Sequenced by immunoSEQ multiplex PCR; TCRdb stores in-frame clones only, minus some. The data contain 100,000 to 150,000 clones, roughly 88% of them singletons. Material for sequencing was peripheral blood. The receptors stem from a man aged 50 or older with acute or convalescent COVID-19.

The CDR3 region has the DNA TGTGCCAGTAGTATAGGTGACAGGGGCGCAAACACTGAAGCTTTCTTT. Protein: CASSIGDRGANTEAFF. The chain has TRBV19 and TRBJ1-1, with 8 positions matching TRBD1. Unmatched junction bases numbered 6, after V lost 1 base and J lost 2 bases. The CDR3 loop spans 16 amino acids. Germline CDR1 LNHDA, CDR2 SQIVND (reference sequence). The full variable domain, completed using reference TRBV19 and TRBJ1-1, is DGGITQSPKYLFRKEGQNVTLSCEQNLNHDAMYWYRQDPGQGLRLIYYSQIVNDFQKGDIAEGYSVSREKKESFPLTVTSAQKNPTAFYLCASSIGDRGANTEAFFGQGTRLTVV.

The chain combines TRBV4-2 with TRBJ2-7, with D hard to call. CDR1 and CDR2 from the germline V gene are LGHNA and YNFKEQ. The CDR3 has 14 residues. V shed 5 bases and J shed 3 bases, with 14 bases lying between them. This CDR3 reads CASSFEESNYEQYF. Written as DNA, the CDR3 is TGTGCCAGCAGCTTTGAAGAGAGTAACTACGAGCAGTACTTC.

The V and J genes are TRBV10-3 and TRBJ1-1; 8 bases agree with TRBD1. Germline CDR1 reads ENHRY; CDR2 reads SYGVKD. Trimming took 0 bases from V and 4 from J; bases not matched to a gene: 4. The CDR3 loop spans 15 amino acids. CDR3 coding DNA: TGTGCCATCAGTGAGTCGGCGGGACAGGTCACTGAAGCTTTCTTT. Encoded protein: CAISESAGQVTEAFF.

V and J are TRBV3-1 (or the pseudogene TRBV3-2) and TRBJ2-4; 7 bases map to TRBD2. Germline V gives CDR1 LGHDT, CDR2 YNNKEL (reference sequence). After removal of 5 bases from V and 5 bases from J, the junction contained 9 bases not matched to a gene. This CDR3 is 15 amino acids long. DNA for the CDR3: TGTGCCAGCAGCATGGGGGGGGAACCCCAAAACATTCAGTACTTC. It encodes CASSMGGEPQNIQYF.

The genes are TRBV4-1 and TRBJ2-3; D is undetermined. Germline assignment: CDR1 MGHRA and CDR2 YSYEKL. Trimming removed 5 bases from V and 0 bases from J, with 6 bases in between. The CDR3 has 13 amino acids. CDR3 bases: TGCGCCAGCAGCACAGAAAGCACAGATACGCAGTATTTT. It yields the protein CASSTESTDTQYF.

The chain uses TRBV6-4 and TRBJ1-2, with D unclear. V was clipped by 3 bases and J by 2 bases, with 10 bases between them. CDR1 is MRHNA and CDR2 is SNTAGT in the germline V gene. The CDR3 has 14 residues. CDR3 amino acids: CASSESTGNYGYTF. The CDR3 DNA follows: TGTGCCAGCAGTGAGTCGACGGGGAACTATGGCTACACCTTC.

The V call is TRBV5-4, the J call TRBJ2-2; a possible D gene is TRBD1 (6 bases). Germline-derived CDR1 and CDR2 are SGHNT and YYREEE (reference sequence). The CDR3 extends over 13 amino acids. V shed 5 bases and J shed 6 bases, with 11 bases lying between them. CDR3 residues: CASSWQGPGELFF. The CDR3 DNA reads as TGTGCCAGCAGTTGGCAGGGGCCCGGGGAGCTGTTTTTT. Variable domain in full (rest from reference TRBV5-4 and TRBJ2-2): ETGVTQSPTHLIKTRGQQVTLRCSSQSGHNTVSWYQQALGQGPQFIFQYYREEENGRGNFPPRFSGLQFPNYSSELNVNALELDDSALYLCASSWQGPGELFFGEGSRLTVL.

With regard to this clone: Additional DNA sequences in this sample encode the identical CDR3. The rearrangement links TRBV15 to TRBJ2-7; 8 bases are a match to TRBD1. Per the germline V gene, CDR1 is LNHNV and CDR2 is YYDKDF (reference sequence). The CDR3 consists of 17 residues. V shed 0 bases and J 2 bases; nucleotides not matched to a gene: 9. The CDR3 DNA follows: TGTGCCACCAGCAGAGATCTTTTAGGACAGGGTCCCTACGAGCAGTACTTC. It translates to CATSRDLLGQGPYEQYF.

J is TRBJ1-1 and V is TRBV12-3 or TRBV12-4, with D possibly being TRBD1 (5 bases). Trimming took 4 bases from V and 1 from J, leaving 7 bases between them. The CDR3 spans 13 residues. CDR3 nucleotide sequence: TGTGCCAGCAGTTACACAGGGAACACTGAAGCTTTCTTT. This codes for CASSYTGNTEAFF.

The CDR3 loop is CASNTAASGLYEQYF. Written as DNA, the CDR3 is TGTGCCAGCAACACAGCGGCTAGCGGCCTTTACGAGCAGTACTTC. V and J are TRBV6-5 and TRBJ2-7; 7 positions match TRBD2. The ends lost 7 bases at V and 4 bases at J; junction bases unmatched: 13. This CDR3 is built from 15 residues. Per the germline V gene, CDR1 is MNHEY and CDR2 is SVGAGI.

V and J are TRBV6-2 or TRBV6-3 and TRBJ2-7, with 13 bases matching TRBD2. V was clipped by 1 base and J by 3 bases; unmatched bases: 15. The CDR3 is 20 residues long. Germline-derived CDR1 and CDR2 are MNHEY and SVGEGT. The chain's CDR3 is CASSYLNNELAGGLIYEQYF. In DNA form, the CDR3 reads TGTGCCAGCAGTTACTTGAACAACGAACTAGCGGGAGGGCTTATCTACGAGCAGTACTTC.

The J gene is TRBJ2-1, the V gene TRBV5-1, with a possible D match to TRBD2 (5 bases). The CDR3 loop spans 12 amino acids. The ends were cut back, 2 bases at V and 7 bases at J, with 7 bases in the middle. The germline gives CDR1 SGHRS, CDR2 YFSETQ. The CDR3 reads CASSFGGNEQFF. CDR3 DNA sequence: TGCGCCAGCAGCTTCGGAGGAAATGAGCAGTTCTTC.

CDR3 loop: CASTLAGAEEQYF. CDR3 DNA sequence: TGTGCCAGCACACTAGCGGGAGCGGAAGAGCAGTACTTC. V and J are TRBV27 and TRBJ2-7; TRBD2 matches at 11 bases. V lost 7 bases, J lost 7 bases, and 6 bases stayed unmatched. Germline V gene lookup returns CDR1 MNHEY and CDR2 SMNVEV (reference sequence). The CDR3 is made up of 13 amino acids.

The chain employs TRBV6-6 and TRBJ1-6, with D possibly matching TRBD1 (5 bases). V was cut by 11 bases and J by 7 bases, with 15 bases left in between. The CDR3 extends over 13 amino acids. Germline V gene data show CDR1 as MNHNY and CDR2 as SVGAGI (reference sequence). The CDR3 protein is CAGGSGPNSPLHF. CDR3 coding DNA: TGTGCCGGGGGGTCGGGGCCAAATTCACCCCTCCACTTT.

The CDR3 region is CASSPDTGGYYGYTF. As DNA, the CDR3 is TGTGCCAGCTCACCAGATACAGGGGGCTACTATGGCTACACCTTC. This sequence joins TRBV18 and TRBJ1-2; TRBD1 matches at 9 bases. CDR1 KGHSH and CDR2 LQKENI come from the germline V gene. The V and J ends lost 2 bases and 3 bases, in that order; junction bases with no gene match: 4. The CDR3 totals 15 residues.

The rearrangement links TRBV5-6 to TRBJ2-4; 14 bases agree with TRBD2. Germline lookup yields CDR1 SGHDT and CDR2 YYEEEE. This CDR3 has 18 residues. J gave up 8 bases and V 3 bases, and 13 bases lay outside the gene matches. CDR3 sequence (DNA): TGTGCCAGCAGCTCCCTTAGGGGACTAGCGGGAGAGGTTGACATTCAGTACTTC. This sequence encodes CASSSLRGLAGEVDIQYF. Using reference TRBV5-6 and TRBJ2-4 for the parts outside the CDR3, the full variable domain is DAGVTQSPTHLIKTRGQQVTLRCSPKSGHDTVSWYQQALGQGPQFIFQYYEEEERQRGNFPDRFSGHQFPNYSSELNVNALLLGDSALYLCASSSLRGLAGEVDIQYFGAGTRLSVL.

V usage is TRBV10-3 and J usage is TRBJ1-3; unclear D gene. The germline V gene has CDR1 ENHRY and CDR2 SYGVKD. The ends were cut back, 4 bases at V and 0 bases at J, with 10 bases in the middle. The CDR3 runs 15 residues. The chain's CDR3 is CAISVYLSSGNTIYF. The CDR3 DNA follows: TGTGCCATCAGTGTTTACCTGAGCTCTGGAAACACCATATATTTT.

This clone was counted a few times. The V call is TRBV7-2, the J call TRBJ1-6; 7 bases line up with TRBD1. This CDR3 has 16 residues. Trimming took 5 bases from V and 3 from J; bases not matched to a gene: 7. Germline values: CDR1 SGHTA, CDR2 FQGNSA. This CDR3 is CASSQSGTVYNSPLHF. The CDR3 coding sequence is TGTGCCAGCAGCCAATCCGGGACAGTCTATAATTCACCCCTCCACTTT.

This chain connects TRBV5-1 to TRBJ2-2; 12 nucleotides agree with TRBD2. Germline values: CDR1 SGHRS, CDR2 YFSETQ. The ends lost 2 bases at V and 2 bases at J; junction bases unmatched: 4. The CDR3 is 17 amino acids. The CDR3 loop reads CASSLLAGGPNTGELFF. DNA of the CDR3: TGCGCCAGCAGCTTACTAGCGGGAGGCCCAAACACCGGGGAGCTGTTTTTT. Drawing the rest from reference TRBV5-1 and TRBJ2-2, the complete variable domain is KAGVTQTPRYLIKTRGQQVTLSCSPISGHRSVSWYQQTPGQGLQFLFEYFSETQRNKGNFPGRFSGRQFSNSRSEMNVSTLELGDSALYLCASSLLAGGPNTGELFFGEGSRLTVL.

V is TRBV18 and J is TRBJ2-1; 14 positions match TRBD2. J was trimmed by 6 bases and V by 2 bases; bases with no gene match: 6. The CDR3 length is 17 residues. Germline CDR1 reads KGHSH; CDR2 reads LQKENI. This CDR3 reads CASSPTNGLAGGNEQFF. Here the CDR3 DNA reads TGTGCCAGCTCACCAACCAACGGACTAGCGGGAGGCAATGAGCAGTTCTTC.

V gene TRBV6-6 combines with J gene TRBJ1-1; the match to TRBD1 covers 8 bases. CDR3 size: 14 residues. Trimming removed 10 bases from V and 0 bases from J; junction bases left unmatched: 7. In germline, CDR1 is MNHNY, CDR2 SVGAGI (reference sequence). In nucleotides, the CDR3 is TGTGCCACCGGGACAGGCAGTATGAACACTGAAGCTTTCTTT. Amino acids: CATGTGSMNTEAFF.

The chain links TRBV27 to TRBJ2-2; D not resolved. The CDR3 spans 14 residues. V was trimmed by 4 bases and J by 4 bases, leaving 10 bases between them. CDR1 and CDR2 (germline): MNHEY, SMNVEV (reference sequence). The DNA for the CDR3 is TGTGCCAGCAGTTCTACCCCGCCCACCGGGGAGCTGTTTTTT. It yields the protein CASSSTPPTGELFF.

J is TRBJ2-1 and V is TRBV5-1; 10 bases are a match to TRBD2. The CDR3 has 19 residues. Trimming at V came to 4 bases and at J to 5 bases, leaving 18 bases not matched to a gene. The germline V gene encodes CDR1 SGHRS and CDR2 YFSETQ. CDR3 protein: CASSGTGTSGIRSNNEQFF. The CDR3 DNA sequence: TGCGCCAGCAGCGGAACGGGAACTAGCGGGATCCGGAGCAACAATGAGCAGTTCTTC.

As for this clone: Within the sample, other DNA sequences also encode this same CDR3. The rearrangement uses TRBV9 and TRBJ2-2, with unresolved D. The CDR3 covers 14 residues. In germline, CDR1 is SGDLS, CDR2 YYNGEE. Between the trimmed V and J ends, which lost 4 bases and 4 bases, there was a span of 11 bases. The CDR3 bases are TGTGCCAGCAGCCCCGGCGGATTCACCGGGGAGCTGTTTTTT. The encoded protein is CASSPGGFTGELFF.

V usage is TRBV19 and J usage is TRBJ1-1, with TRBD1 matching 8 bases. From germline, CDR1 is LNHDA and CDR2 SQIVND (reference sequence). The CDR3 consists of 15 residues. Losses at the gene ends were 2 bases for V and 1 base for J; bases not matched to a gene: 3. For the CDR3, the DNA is TGTGCCAGTAGTATACCCGGACAGGGGAACACTGAAGCTTTCTTT. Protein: CASSIPGQGNTEAFF.

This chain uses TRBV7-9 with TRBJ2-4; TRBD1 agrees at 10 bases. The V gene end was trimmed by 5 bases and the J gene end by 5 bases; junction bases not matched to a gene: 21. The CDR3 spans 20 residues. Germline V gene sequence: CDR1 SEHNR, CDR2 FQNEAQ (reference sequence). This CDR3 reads CASSTLARDRGQFSQNIQYF. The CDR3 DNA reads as TGTGCCAGCAGCACCCTCGCGAGAGACAGGGGGCAGTTCTCCCAAAACATTCAGTACTTC.

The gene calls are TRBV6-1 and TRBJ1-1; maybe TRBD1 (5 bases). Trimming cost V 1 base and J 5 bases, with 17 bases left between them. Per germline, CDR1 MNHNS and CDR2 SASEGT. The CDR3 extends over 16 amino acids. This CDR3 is CASSEEPGILGTEAFF. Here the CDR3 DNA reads TGTGCCAGCAGTGAAGAACCAGGGATATTGGGTACTGAAGCTTTCTTT.

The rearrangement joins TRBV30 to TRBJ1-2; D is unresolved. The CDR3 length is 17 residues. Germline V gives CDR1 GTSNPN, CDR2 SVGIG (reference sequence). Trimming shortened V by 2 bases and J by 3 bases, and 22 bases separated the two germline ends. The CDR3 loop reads CAWSPPLWGPLDYGYTF. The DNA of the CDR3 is TGTGCCTGGAGTCCCCCCCTTTGGGGTCCACTAGACTATGGCTACACCTTC.